The 9 T cell receptor beta chains listed next were all sequenced from one sample in a study of cytomegalovirus exposure and HLA in healthy donors. Primers for the PCR totalled 60 Vbeta and 13 Jbeta. Only in-frame clones appear in the TCRdb table, and some are missing; sequencing was by immunoSEQ multiplex PCR. The sample carries 70,000 to 75,000 clones, around 72% recorded once. Sequenced material: PBMCs. The receptors were gathered from a woman in her 40s in good health and CMV-seropositive.

The chain is built from TRBV4-2 and TRBJ2-1; TRBD2 matches 7 bases. The V gene's germline CDR1 is LGHNA and CDR2 YNFKEQ. The CDR3 runs to 15 residues. V gave up 1 base and J gave up 7 bases; unmatched junction bases: 7. The CDR3 protein is CASSQVAGEGNEQFF. CDR3 nucleotide sequence: TGTGCCAGCAGCCAAGTGGCGGGGGAGGGGAATGAGCAGTTCTTC.

The chain uses TRBV7-9 and TRBJ1-2; 7 nucleotides agree with TRBD1. Losses at the gene ends were 5 bases for V and 8 bases for J; bases not matched to a gene: 8. Germline CDR1 SEHNR, CDR2 FQNEAQ (reference sequence). The CDR3 has 13 residues. CDR3 region: CASSPDRVRGYTF. Written as DNA, the CDR3 is TGTGCCAGCAGCCCCGACAGGGTTCGCGGCTACACCTTC. Variable domain in full (rest from reference TRBV7-9 and TRBJ1-2): DTGVSQNPRHKITKRGQNVTFRCDPISEHNRLYWYRQTLGQGPEFLTYFQNEAQLEKSRLLSDRFSAERPKGSFSTLEIQRTEQGDSAMYLCASSPDRVRGYTFGSGTRLTVV.

This chain links TRBV5-4 with TRBJ1-2, with D hard to call. The CDR3 spans 15 residues. V shed 3 bases and J shed 3 bases, with 15 bases lying between them. Germline CDR1 reads SGHNT; CDR2 reads YYREEE (reference sequence). The CDR3 coding sequence is TGTGCCAGCAGCTGGCCTGTGGGTGGAGACTATGGCTACACCTTC. It translates to CASSWPVGGDYGYTF.

Only a few counts were recorded for this clone. The genes are TRBV9 and TRBJ2-7; 9 nucleotides align to TRBD1. The germline V gene encodes CDR1 SGDLS and CDR2 YYNGEE. CDR3 length: 13 amino acids. The V segment lost 4 bases and the J segment 7 bases; nucleotides outside the gene matches: 6. The CDR3 nucleotides are TGTGCCAGCAGCCGAACAGGGGGCGGAGAGCAGTACTTC. Translated, it gives CASSRTGGGEQYF.

This clone is a singleton in its sample. The gene calls are TRBV25-1 and TRBJ2-5, with D tentatively TRBD1 (5 bases). The CDR3 contains 14 residues. V was cut by 5 bases and J by 2 bases, with 12 bases left in between. The V gene's germline CDR1 is MGHDK and CDR2 SYGVNS. The CDR3 DNA follows: TGTGCCAGCAGTCCTTCAGGGATTCAAGAGACCCAGTACTTC. This encodes CASSPSGIQETQYF. The whole variable domain, remainder taken from reference TRBV25-1 and TRBJ2-5, is EADIYQTPRYLVIGTGKKITLECSQTMGHDKMYWYQQDPGMELHLIHYSYGVNSTEKGDLSSESTVSRIRTEHFPLTLESARPSHTSQYLCASSPSGIQETQYFGPGTRLLVL.

The chain combines TRBV28 with TRBJ2-1; maybe TRBD2 (7 bases). The CDR3 is 16 residues long. Germline CDR1 reads MDHEN; CDR2 reads SYDVKM. V was clipped by 7 bases and J by 7 bases, with 23 bases between them. The CDR3, as DNA: TGTGCCAGCACCCCCCAAAGGGGGGGCGCGGTGAATGAGCAGTTCTTC. Protein: CASTPQRGGAVNEQFF.

This clone was seen only a few times. This rearrangement joins TRBV19 to TRBJ2-5; D unresolved. Deletions cut 0 bases from V and 5 bases from J, with 10 bases between. CDR3 length: 14 residues. In germline, CDR1 is LNHDA, CDR2 SQIVND (reference sequence). CDR3 sequence: CASSIEGVQETQYF. The DNA of the CDR3 is TGTGCCAGTAGTATAGAGGGCGTACAGGAGACCCAGTACTTC. The whole variable domain, filled in from reference TRBV19 and TRBJ2-5, reads DGGITQSPKYLFRKEGQNVTLSCEQNLNHDAMYWYRQDPGQGLRLIYYSQIVNDFQKGDIAEGYSVSREKKESFPLTVTSAQKNPTAFYLCASSIEGVQETQYFGPGTRLLVL.

The rearrangement links TRBV11-2 to TRBJ2-7, with 8 bases aligning to TRBD2. This CDR3 contains 14 residues. V shed 5 bases and J 7 bases; nucleotides not matched to a gene: 10. Germline V lookup: CDR1 SGHAT, CDR2 FQNNGV. This CDR3 is CASSRREPGGEQYF. CDR3 bases: TGTGCCAGCAGCCGACGGGAGCCGGGGGGGGAGCAGTACTTC. Full variable domain (outside the CDR3, taken from reference TRBV11-2 and TRBJ2-7): EAGVAQSPRYKIIEKRQSVAFWCNPISGHATLYWYQQILGQGPKLLIQFQNNGVVDDSQLPKDRFSAERLKGVDSTLKIQPAKLEDSAVYLCASSRREPGGEQYFGPGTRLTVT.

This clone was detected only once. The genes are TRBV29-1 and TRBJ2-4, with a weak D call TRBD2 (6 bases). Germline V gene data show CDR1 as SQVTM and CDR2 as ANQGSEA. Between the trimmed V and J ends, which lost 7 bases and 7 bases, there was a span of 11 bases. The CDR3 consists of 11 residues. The CDR3 reads CSAHRGNIQYF. Here the CDR3 DNA reads TGCAGCGCCCACCGGGGGAACATTCAGTACTTC.